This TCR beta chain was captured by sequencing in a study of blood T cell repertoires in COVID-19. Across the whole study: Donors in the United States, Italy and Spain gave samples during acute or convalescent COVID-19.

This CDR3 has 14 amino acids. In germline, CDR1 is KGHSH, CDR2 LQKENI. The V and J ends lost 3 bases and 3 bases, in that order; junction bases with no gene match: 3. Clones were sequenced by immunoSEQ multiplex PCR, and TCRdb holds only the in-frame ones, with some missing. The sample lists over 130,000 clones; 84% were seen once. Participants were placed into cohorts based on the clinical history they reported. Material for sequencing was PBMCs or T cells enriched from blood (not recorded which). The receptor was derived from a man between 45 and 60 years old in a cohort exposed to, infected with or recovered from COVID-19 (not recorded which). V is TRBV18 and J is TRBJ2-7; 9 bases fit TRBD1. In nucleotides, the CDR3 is TGTGCCAGCTCACCGGGACAGGGACTCTACGAGCAGTACTTC. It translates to CASSPGQGLYEQYF.